This T cell receptor beta chain was sequenced in a study of cytomegalovirus exposure and HLA in healthy donors (dated by TCRdb to the late 2010s). Study-wide context: A later analysis indicated that the 120 validation repertoires were generated on the platform also employed for the approximately 700 repertoires of the first cohort. The study aimed to test whether signatures of past pathogen exposure could be identified by cataloging public T cell receptors. Along with the approximately 700-subject first cohort, a separate validation cohort of over a hundred different subjects was used. The study combined high-throughput TCR immunosequencing, statistical association of individual TCRs with disease status, and machine learning to predict cytomegalovirus infection status. Broader findings and caveats from the paper: The study gave a list of under 200 TCR beta chains associated with cytomegalovirus. In vitro tests confirmed that a few of the cytomegalovirus-associated TCR beta chains recognize cytomegalovirus antigens. In a later analysis, TCRs clustered in the first cohort were found to also tend to co-occur in the roughly 130 validation repertoires, with approximately 95% of cluster scores above 0. Most TCR sequences were observed very rarely across donors, whereas some public TCRs were present in many individuals. Cytomegalovirus status was reported to be diagnosed by the classifier with high specificity and sensitivity in both the original and validation cohorts. It was suggested by the authors that the approach could potentially be generalized to other disease states and immunological phenotypes. All 120 or so repertoires were used to score co-occurrence in the validation cohort in a later analysis, because that analysis had no HLA typing for the cohort.

The donors were included in the validation cohort of approximately 120 subjects, a group kept apart from the roughly 700-subject first cohort. The method was the immunoSEQ multiplex PCR assay. The original methods were these. A statistical classification framework was built to diagnose cytomegalovirus status from the catalog of TCR beta chain sequences. Held by TCRdb, this immuneACCESS table contains in-frame sequences only and omits some clones. Under half of the omission traces to an unresolved V gene where checked; the cause of the rest is unknown. Clone size and V and J calls were adopted from that table, with D and trimming inferred from the DNA. The sample table shows some 170,000 clones, and approximately 87% are seen once. The biggest ten clones account for roughly 1.4% of the sample. CDR1 and CDR2, per the germline V gene, are MNHEY and SVGAGI. Inclusive of the bounding cysteine and phenylalanine, the CDR3 is 14 residues long. The DNA shown is the 42-base CDR3, in frame from base 1. The germline V end is reduced by 4 bases and the J end by 4 bases; junction bases left unmatched: 4.

Comments on this clone: This receptor's antigen is unknown. Base qualities were left out, and no much larger clone turns up one base away.

The TCR comes from a woman between 25 and 40 years old in good health and CMV-seronegative. Material: PBMCs. The rearrangement joined TRBV6-5 to TRBJ1-1, with TRBD1 matching 9 junction bases. The CDR3 has the sequence CASSWTGEGTEAFF. The DNA sequence is TGTGCCAGCAGTTGGACAGGGGAGGGCACTGAAGCTTTCTTT.